This T cell receptor (beta chain) originates from a study of shared clonotypes between healthy human individuals. The assay was carried out at the deep level. Method: immunoSEQ multiplex PCR; TCRdb's copy keeps in-frame clones and lacks some. Among under 2.5 million clones, approximately 90% were seen once, and the ten largest hold around 0.35%. The V end lost 6 bases, the J end lost 1 base, and 15 bases lay between the germline ends. The V gene's germline CDR1 is LNHDA and CDR2 SQIVND (reference sequence). This CDR3 comprises 15 residues. Material: naive CD4+ T cells from PBMCs. Subset specified: CD45RA+ positively selected. The rearrangement links TRBV19 to TRBJ1-1; possible D gene TRBD1, 6 bases. The clonotype originates from a man younger than 35 in good health. Some clones in this sample may be carry-over from other donors' samples. The CDR3 nucleotides read TGTGCCAGTAGCACACAGGGAATACGGAACACTGAAGCTTTCTTT. Protein sequence: CASSTQGIRNTEAFF.